This T cell receptor (beta chain) was recovered during a study of identifying expanded T cells in peripheral blood. A word on this clone: No antigen is known for it.

The CDR3 is 12 residues long. Looked up from germline, CDR1 is MNHEY and CDR2 is SMNVEV (reference sequence). V shed 7 bases and J 6 bases; nucleotides not matched to a gene: 2. Study-level results: Technical replicates showed roughly 1.2 changed clones; about 2 weeks roughly 16; four weeks 19. Across healthy donors, higher total template counts meant significantly greater two-week count variance.

During the collection period, no donor immune events like infections were recorded. The protocol was immunoSEQ multiplex PCR, while the TCRdb copy is restricted to in-frame clones and leaves out a portion. The data contain around 78,000 clones, 84% of them singletons. This TCR was sampled from a person aged 18 to 70 in good health. The chain couples TRBV27 to TRBJ2-1, with 8 positions matching TRBD2. Sequencing used blood. The chain's CDR3 is CASKGTSNEQFF. In DNA, the CDR3 is TGTGCCAGCAAAGGGACTAGCAATGAGCAGTTCTTC.